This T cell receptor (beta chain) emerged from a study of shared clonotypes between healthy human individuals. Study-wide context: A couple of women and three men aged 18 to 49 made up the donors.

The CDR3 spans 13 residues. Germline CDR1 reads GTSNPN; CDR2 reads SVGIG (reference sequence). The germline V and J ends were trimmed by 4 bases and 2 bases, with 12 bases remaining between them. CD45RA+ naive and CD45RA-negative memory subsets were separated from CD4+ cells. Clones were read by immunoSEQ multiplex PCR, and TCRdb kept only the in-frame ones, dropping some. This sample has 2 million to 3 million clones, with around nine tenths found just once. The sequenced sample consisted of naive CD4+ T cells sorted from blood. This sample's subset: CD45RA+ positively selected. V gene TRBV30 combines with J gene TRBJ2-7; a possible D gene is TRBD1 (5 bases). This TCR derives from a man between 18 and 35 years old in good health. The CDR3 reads CAWTPGHPYEQYF. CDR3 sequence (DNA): TGTGCCTGGACCCCCGGACACCCCTACGAGCAGTACTTC.